The sample holds one count of the clone carrying this TCR beta chain. As yet, its antigen is unknown. Repertoires were generated with immunoSEQ multiplex PCR, while TCRdb's copy carries only in-frame clones and drops some. The table has approximately 110,000 clones, approximately 89% seen once. The data were taken from a study of T cell responses to AZD1222 COVID-19 vaccine. Study background: Pooling was applied to second doses at about 4 or about 12 weeks.

The study's findings and limits: There were vaccine-associated CD4 TCRs across spike, dominant at 160-218 and 743-854. Compared with day 0, the breadth and depth of the Spike-specific TCR repertoire rose significantly after two doses of AZD1222.

Germline values: CDR1 MNHEY, CDR2 SVGAGI. V dropped 6 bases and J dropped 1 base, with 12 bases sitting between them. The CDR3 has 14 amino acids. The rearrangement uses TRBV6-5 and TRBJ1-2; D might be TRBD1 (5 bases). The sequencing used peripheral blood, collected on day 0 of AZD1222 vaccination. This TCR was sampled from an adult in good health. DNA of the CDR3: TGTGCCAGCAGCCGCCTTCAGGGTAACTATGGCTACACCTTC. Protein product: CASSRLQGNYGYTF.